This T cell receptor (beta chain) came from a study of cytomegalovirus exposure and HLA in healthy donors. Use of 60 Vbeta and 13 Jbeta primers characterized the PCR. Profiling relied on immunoSEQ multiplex PCR, and the TCRdb table lists in-frame clones only, not all of them. Among about 100,000 clones, 70% to 80% were seen once, and the ten largest hold around 19%. Comment on this clone: Its antigen is undetermined.

Whole-study results and caveats: Being productive about 90% or about 30% of the time was typical of most TCR beta V segments in an earlier analysis. In a later analysis, common viral pathogens appeared linked to several of the most significant clusters. Later analysis showed most CMV-associated TCR beta chains appearing HLA-restricted. A later analysis linked a missense DCLRE1C variant to TCR beta V- and J-gene trimming.

Sequenced sample: PBMCs. The TCR comes from a woman aged 55-69 years in good health and CMV-seropositive.

CDR3 sequence: CASSKGQLPTYEQYF. In nucleotides, the CDR3 is TGTGCCAGCAGCAAGGGACAGCTGCCCACCTACGAGCAGTACTTC. The rearrangement links TRBV5-4 to TRBJ2-5; 7 nucleotides agree with TRBD1. The J call may be incorrect, as the DNA end agrees better with TRBJ2-7. CDR1 and CDR2 (germline): SGHNT, YYREEE (reference sequence). The CDR3 consists of 15 residues.